This record looks at one T cell receptor beta chain sequence and its context. Its specific antigen is unknown. Base qualities are not provided; no much larger clone lies one nucleotide away. This sample was taken from a study of regulatory T cells in long-lasting Graves disease (dated by TCRdb to the early 2020s). Context from the whole study: Persistent Graves' disease meant more than 5 years of antithyroid drug treatment with TSH receptor autoantibodies that stayed positive. A total of around 35 samples underwent TCR sequencing, from some 13 patients with persistent Graves' disease and roughly 20 patients with newly diagnosed Graves' disease. On average, persistent Graves' disease patients in the clinical cohort had been on antithyroid drugs for eight to twelve years. This study used TCR sequencing and RNA sequencing of peripheral blood to compare persistent Graves' disease patients against newly diagnosed Graves' disease patients. The study was registered as a clinical trial and conducted in China. What the work shows at the level of the full study, not this receptor alone: Compared with newly diagnosed patients, patients with persistent Graves' disease had lower TCR Shannon entropy and fewer highly expanded clones, which suggests clonal expansion. Patients with persistent disease shared more public clonotypes (about 2,900) than newly diagnosed patients did (roughly 970). The authors acknowledged the small sample size as a limitation that may reduce accuracy. Preferential use of TRBV28, TRBJ1-2 and TRBJ2-5 was observed in persistent disease, whereas TRBV20-1 and TRBJ2-1 were favored in newly diagnosed disease. Sequencing and analysis were limited to the TCR beta chain. Peripheral blood alone was examined, since thyroid tissue, which constituted the primary lesion, could not be accessed.

The germline V gene specifies ENHRY as CDR1 and SYGVKD as CDR2. CDR3 length: 12 amino acids, cysteine to phenylalanine. Only the CDR3 region is kept as DNA, spanning 36 bases read in frame from base 1. V drops 3 bases and J drops 7 bases, leaving 10 bases in between. Library preparation was by multiplex PCR. The instrument was an Illumina HiSeq 4000. CDR3 regions were amplified by Arm-PCR with iRepertoire HTBI primers to construct TCR beta libraries. Before sequencing, the PCR products went through gel purification. For the original study's pipeline: Across samples, around 58 TRBV and roughly 15 TRBJ segments were identified and used for gene usage analysis of CDR3 amino acid clonotypes. COPE and FqMerger were used to merge filtered high-quality paired reads into contigs. BLAST was used to align contigs to the IMGT TRBV, TRBD and TRBJ reference genes, and CDR3 was defined following IMGT. Any clonotype with a frequency above 0.1% was classified as a highly expanded clone. Repertoire diversity was measured by Shannon entropy, and V-J evenness by the Gini coefficient. A clonotype found in more than one individual was treated as public. In-frame beta chains were kept once TCRdb had trimmed the public reads at Q25 with fastp and called clones with MiXCR. Identical CDR3 protein sequences are pooled into one entry, listed with their most common genes and DNA. It is TCRdb's table, rather than the study itself, that gives the V and J calls and clone size. This sample has a few hundred thousand distinct CDR3 sequences in its table, and 20% to 25% of those were observed once. The ten biggest clones cover approximately 28% of the sample.

The sample's time point, from its label and the paper: persistent/refractory GD, antithyroid drugs over 5 years with positive TRAb. For both TCR sequencing and RNA sequencing, RNA was extracted from PBMCs using TRIzol. Graves' disease was diagnosed according to American Thyroid Association guidelines. The patients came from an endocrinology department in Xi'an, China. Each patient gave approximately 9.7 milliliters of peripheral blood, collected in an EDTA anticoagulant tube. Ficoll Paque Plus density gradient separation was used to isolate PBMCs, and no additional T cell sorting was done. RNA quality was checked with an Agilent 2100 Bioanalyzer and agarose gel, and concentration with a NanoDrop 2000.

This receptor was obtained from a woman aged 40 to 55 with Graves disease. Donor details come from another sample of the same person, matched by shared clones. The material sequenced was peripheral blood mononuclear cells (PBMCs), taken when the disease was refractory, from a patient treated with antithyroid drugs. The chain uses TRBV10-3 and TRBJ2-7; the D gene could be either TRBD1 or TRBD2, each agreeing at 5 bases. At the DNA level, the sequence is TGTGCCATCAGTGACGGGACCGCTGAGCAGTACTTC. This sequence encodes CAISDGTAEQYF.